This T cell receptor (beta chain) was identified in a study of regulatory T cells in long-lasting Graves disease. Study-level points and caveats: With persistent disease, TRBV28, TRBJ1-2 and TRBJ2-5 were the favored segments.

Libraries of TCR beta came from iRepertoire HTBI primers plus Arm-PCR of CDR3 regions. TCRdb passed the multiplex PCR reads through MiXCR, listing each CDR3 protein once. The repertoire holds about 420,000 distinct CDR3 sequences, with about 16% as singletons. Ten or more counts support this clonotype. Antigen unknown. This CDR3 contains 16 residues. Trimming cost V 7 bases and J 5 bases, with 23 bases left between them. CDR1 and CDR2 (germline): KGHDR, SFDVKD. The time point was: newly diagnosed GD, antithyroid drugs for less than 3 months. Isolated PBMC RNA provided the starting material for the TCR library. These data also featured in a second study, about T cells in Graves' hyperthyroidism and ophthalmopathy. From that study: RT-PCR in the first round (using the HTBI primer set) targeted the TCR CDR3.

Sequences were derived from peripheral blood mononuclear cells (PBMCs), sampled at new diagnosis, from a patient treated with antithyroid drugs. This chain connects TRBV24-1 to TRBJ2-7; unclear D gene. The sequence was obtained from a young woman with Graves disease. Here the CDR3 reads CATRYSYRMTWDEQYF. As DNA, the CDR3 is TGTGCCACCAGGTACAGTTACCGGATGACCTGGGACGAGCAGTACTTC.